This T cell receptor delta chain was obtained from a study of γδ T cells in repeated Plasmodium falciparum infection. The wider study: Age- and gender-matched Australian children served as comparison for malaria-exposed Malian children. Each infection was followed by sampling at 21 days, plus baseline and some pre-infection draws.

About this clone: Antigen: not known. The protein TCRdb gives is from a much larger clone and does not agree with this DNA's translation at residue 9, likely a read error; the protein shown here comes from the DNA.

Study findings and constraints: Over time and infection, Vgamma9/Vdelta2+ repertoires remained highly stable and polyclonal.

TRG and TRD sequences were obtained from every sorted gammadelta sample. TCRdb repeated clone calling on the multiplex PCR reads with CATT. The repertoire holds around 50,000 delta-chain clones, with about 1.6% as singletons. With 2 bases clipped from V and 0 bases from J, the junction kept 22 bases outside the gene matches. Per germline, CDR1 TSWWSYY and CDR2 QGS. The CDR3 contains 25 residues. Gammadelta T cells were flow-sorted from PBMC into Vgamma9/Vdelta2+ and Vdelta2-negative populations for bulk analysis. This clonotype was obtained from a pool of human donors (malaria-infected and uninfected, not separated). Sequencing used gamma-delta T cells from blood. The genes are TRDV1 and TRDJ3; TRDD3 aligns across 10 bases. The chain's CDR3 is CALGEFPLQSDLLGDSSWDTRQMFF. The CDR3 nucleotides are TGTGCTCTTGGGGAATTCCCACTACAGTCAGATTTACTGGGGGATTCCTCCTGGGACACCCGACAGATGTTTTTC.